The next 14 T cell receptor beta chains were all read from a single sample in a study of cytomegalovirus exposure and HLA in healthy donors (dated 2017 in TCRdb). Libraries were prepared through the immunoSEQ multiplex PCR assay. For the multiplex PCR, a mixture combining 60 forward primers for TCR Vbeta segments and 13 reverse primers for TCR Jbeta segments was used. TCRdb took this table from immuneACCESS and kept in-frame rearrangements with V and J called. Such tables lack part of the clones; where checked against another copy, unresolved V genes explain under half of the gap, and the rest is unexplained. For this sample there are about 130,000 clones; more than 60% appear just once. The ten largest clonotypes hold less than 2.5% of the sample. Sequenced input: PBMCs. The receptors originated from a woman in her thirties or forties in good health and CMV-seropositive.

CDR3 residues: CASESRGVTDTQYF. In DNA, the CDR3 is TGTGCCAGCGAGAGTCGCGGGGTCACAGATACGCAGTATTTT. The chain carries TRBV19 and TRBJ2-3; tentative D call: TRBD2 (6 bases). V was shortened by 9 bases and J by 2 bases, with 15 bases between the two germline ends. The CDR3 spans 14 residues. Looked up from germline, CDR1 is LNHDA and CDR2 is SQIVND (reference sequence).

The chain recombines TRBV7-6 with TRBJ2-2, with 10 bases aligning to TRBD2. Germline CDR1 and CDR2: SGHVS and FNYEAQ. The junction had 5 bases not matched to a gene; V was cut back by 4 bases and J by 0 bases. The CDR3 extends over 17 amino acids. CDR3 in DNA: TGTGCCAGCAGCTGGGGGGGACTAGCGTCGAACACCGGGGAGCTGTTTTTT. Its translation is CASSWGGLASNTGELFF.

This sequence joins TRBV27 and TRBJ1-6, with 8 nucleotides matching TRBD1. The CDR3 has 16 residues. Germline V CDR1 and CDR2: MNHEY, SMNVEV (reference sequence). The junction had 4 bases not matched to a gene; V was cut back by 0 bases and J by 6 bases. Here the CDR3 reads CASSLSTQGVNSPLHF. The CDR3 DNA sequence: TGTGCCAGCAGTTTATCGACACAGGGGGTTAATTCACCCCTCCACTTT.

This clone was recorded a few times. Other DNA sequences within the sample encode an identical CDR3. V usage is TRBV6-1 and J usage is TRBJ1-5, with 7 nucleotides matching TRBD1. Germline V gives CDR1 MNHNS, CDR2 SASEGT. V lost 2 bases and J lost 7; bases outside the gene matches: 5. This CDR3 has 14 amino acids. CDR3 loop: CASSEQGEAQPQHF. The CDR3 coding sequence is TGTGCCAGCAGTGAACAGGGGGAAGCGCAGCCCCAGCATTTT.

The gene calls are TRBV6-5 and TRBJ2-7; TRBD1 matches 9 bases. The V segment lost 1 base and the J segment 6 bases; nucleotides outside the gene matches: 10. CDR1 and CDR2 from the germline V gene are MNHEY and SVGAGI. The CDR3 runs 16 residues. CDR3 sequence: CASSYFQRDRESEQYF. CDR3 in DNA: TGTGCCAGCAGTTACTTCCAACGGGACAGGGAATCCGAGCAGTACTTC.

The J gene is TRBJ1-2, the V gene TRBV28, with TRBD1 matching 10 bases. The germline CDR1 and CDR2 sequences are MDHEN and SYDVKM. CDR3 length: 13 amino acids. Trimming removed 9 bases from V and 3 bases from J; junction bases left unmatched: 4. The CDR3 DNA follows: TGTGCCAGTTCCGGGACAGGGGACTATGGCTACACCTTC. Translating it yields CASSGTGDYGYTF.

Written as DNA, the CDR3 is TGCGCCAGCAGCCCGGGACTAGCGGGGGCGACCTACGAGCAGTACTTC. Translating it yields CASSPGLAGATYEQYF. The genes are TRBV5-1 and TRBJ2-7, with TRBD2 identical over 14 bases. The CDR3 has 16 amino acids. Losses at the gene ends were 4 bases for V and 2 bases for J; bases not matched to a gene: 5. Germline V CDR1 and CDR2: SGHRS, YFSETQ.

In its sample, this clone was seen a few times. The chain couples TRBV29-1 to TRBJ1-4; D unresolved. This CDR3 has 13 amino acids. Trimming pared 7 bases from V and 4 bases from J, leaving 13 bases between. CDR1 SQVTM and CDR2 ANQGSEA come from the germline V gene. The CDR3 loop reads CSAGEVVNEKLFF. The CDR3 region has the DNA TGCAGCGCTGGGGAGGTCGTTAATGAAAAACTGTTTTTT.

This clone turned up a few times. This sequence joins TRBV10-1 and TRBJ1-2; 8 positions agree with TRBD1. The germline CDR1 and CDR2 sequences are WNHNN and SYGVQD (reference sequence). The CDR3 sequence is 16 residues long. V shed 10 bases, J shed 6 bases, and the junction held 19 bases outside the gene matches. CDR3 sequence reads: CATSPRTGQNRDGYTF. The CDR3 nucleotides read TGCGCCACCTCGCCCCGGACAGGGCAAAATAGGGATGGCTACACCTTC.

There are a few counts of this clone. The CDR3 is CASSSDTVANTGELFF. The DNA of the CDR3 is TGTGCCAGCAGCTCTGATACTGTTGCGAACACCGGGGAGCTGTTTTTT. This chain uses TRBV11-1 with TRBJ2-2; D remains unclear. Trimming left V 4 bases short and J 0 bases short, with 12 bases between. CDR1 is SGHAT and CDR2 is FQDESV in the germline V gene (reference sequence). The length of the CDR3 is 16 residues.

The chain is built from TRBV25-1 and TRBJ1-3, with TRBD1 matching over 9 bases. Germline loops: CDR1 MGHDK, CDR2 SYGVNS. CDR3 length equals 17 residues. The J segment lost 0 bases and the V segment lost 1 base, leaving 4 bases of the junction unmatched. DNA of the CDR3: TGTGCCAGCAGTGAATTGGGACAGGGCTACTCTGGAAACACCATATATTTT. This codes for CASSELGQGYSGNTIYF.

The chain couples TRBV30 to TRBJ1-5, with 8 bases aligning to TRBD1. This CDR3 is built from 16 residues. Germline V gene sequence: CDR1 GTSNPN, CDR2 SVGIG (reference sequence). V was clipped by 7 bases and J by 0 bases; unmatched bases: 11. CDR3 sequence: CASRTGNYYSNQPQHF. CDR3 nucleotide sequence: TGTGCCTCGCGGACAGGGAACTATTATAGCAATCAGCCCCAGCATTTT.

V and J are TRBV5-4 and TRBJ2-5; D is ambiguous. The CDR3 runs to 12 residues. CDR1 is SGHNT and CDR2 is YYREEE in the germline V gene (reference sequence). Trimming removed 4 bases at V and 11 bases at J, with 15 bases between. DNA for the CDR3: TGTGCCAGCAGCACAACGGCGAAGGAGCAGTACTTC. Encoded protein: CASSTTAKEQYF.

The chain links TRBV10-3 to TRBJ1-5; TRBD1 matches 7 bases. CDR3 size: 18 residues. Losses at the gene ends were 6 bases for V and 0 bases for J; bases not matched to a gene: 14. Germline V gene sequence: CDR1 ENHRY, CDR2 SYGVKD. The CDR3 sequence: CAISPTGENPYSNQPQHF. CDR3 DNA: TGTGCCATCAGCCCAACAGGGGAAAACCCTTATAGCAATCAGCCCCAGCATTTT.